A single sample is the source of the 32 T cell receptor beta chains below, sequenced in a study of shared clonotypes between healthy human individuals. TCRdb's table, derived via immunoSEQ multiplex PCR, lists solely in-frame clones and lacks some. The sample lists roughly 2,000,000 clones, about 95% occurring once. Naive CD8 cells, CD45RO-negative and positively selected for CCR7, excluded terminally differentiated effector memory CD45RA+ cells. Source material: naive CD8+ T cells sorted from blood. These TCRs come from a man younger than 30 in good health.

This clone was seen only once. The chain has TRBV2 and TRBJ1-1; D possibly corresponds to TRBD1 (5 bases). The CDR3 is 11 amino acids. CDR1 and CDR2 from the germline V gene are SNHLY and FYNNEI. The V gene lost 7 bases and the J gene lost 4 bases, with 7 bases spanning the gap. The CDR3 nucleotides read TGTGCCAGCAATGGGGGCACTGAAGCTTTCTTT. It codes for CASNGGTEAFF. The variable domain in full, completed from reference TRBV2 and TRBJ1-1, reads EPEVTQTPSHQVTQMGQEVILRCVPISNHLYFYWYRQILGQKVEFLVSFYNNEISEKSEIFDDQFSVERPDGSNFTLKIRSTKLEDSAMYFCASNGGTEAFFGQGTRLTVV.

CDR3 in DNA: TGTGCTAGTGGACCGCCGGAAGCGGGCCCGAAAGCCGAGCAGTACTTC. Translation gives CASGPPEAGPKAEQYF. V and J are TRBV12-5 and TRBJ2-7, with D possibly matching TRBD2 (6 bases). V gave up 6 bases and J gave up 6 bases, with 24 bases separating them. Germline values: CDR1 LGHNT, CDR2 FRNRAP. CDR3 length: 16 residues. The variable domain in full, with the rest retrieved from reference TRBV12-5 and TRBJ2-7, is DARVTQTPRHKVTEMGQEVTMRCQPILGHNTVFWYRQTMMQGLELLAYFRNRAPLDDSGMPKDRFSAEMPDATLATLKIQPSEPRDSAVYFCASGPPEAGPKAEQYFGPGTRLTVT.

This clone was observed a single time. The rearrangement links TRBV4-3 to TRBJ2-7, with a possible D match to TRBD1 (6 bases). With 1 base removed from V and 3 bases from J, the gap between germline ends came to 19 bases. Germline loops: CDR1 LGHNA, CDR2 YSLEER. The CDR3 has 17 amino acids. DNA of the CDR3: TGCGCCAGCAGCCAAGCTTGGAAGGGGGTAACAGGCTACGAGCAGTACTTC. Amino acids: CASSQAWKGVTGYEQYF.

V is TRBV28 and J is TRBJ1-1; possible D gene TRBD1, 6 bases. With 4 bases removed from V and 2 bases from J, the gap between germline ends came to 20 bases. This CDR3 comprises 17 residues. CDR1 is MDHEN and CDR2 is SYDVKM in the germline V gene. The CDR3 coding sequence is TGTGCCAGCAGTTCCCCGCGGGGGAGAGGGGGAAACACTGAAGCTTTCTTT. Translation: CASSSPRGRGGNTEAFF.

The V and J genes are TRBV27 and TRBJ1-5; 11 nucleotides match TRBD1. The germline gives CDR1 MNHEY, CDR2 SMNVEV (reference sequence). The CDR3 has 19 amino acids. The V segment lost 0 bases and the J segment 5 bases; nucleotides outside the gene matches: 12. The CDR3 DNA reads TGTGCCAGCAGTTTATCGAAAAGAAATCCGGGACAGGGGGATCAGCCCCAGCATTTT. Protein product: CASSLSKRNPGQGDQPQHF.

A note on this clone: Other DNA variants within this sample encode the same CDR3. For the CDR3, the DNA is TGCGCCAGCAGCCAAGGGACTACCTCCTACGAGCAGTACTTC. Translation: CASSQGTTSYEQYF. The V call is TRBV4-3, the J call TRBJ2-7, with D tentatively TRBD2 (6 bases). The CDR3 length is 14 residues. Trimming removed 1 base at V and 0 bases at J, with 7 bases between. The germline V gene has CDR1 LGHNA and CDR2 YSLEER.

The CDR3 DNA sequence: TGCGCCAGCAGCTTGGGGCTAGCGGGGGTACTCCAAGAGACCCAGTACTTC. It yields the protein CASSLGLAGVLQETQYF. The J gene is TRBJ2-5, the V gene TRBV5-1; 10 bases line up with TRBD2. The CDR3 has 17 amino acids. The ends lost 0 bases at V and 1 base at J; junction bases unmatched: 6. Looked up from germline, CDR1 is SGHRS and CDR2 is YFSETQ.

V gene TRBV30 combines with J gene TRBJ1-5; TRBD1 matches 7 bases. Germline CDR1 and CDR2: GTSNPN and SVGIG (reference sequence). The CDR3 totals 15 residues. Trimming took 5 bases from V and 2 from J; bases not matched to a gene: 9. In nucleotides, the CDR3 is TGTGCCTGGCAAGAAGGGGGCAGGGGCAATCAGCCCCAGCATTTT. Translation gives CAWQEGGRGNQPQHF.

V gene TRBV27 combines with J gene TRBJ1-1; D is unresolved. The CDR3 contains 15 residues. In germline, CDR1 is MNHEY, CDR2 SMNVEV (reference sequence). The V and J ends lost 6 bases and 5 bases respectively, with 19 bases between them. The CDR3 DNA follows: TGTGCCAGCAGACCTCTGGAGGGCTTAGAAACTGAAGCTTTCTTT. This codes for CASRPLEGLETEAFF.

The chain links TRBV2 to TRBJ1-6; TRBD1 matches at 7 bases. The CDR3 is 17 residues long. Germline V lookup: CDR1 SNHLY, CDR2 FYNNEI. J was trimmed by 5 bases and V by 6 bases; bases with no gene match: 13. The CDR3 nucleotides read TGTGCCAGCAGCCACGAATTGGACAGGCCAAATAATTCACCCCTCCACTTT. Translation gives CASSHELDRPNNSPLHF.

The rearrangement joins TRBV12-5 to TRBJ1-1, with a weak D call TRBD1 (5 bases). CDR1 LGHNT and CDR2 FRNRAP come from the germline V gene. V lost 6 bases and J lost 3, with 14 bases in between. This CDR3 is 14 amino acids long. The chain's CDR3 is CASGGGTLDTEAFF. The CDR3 region has the DNA TGTGCTAGTGGGGGGGGAACCCTGGACACTGAAGCTTTCTTT.

To note about this clone: Within the sample, other DNA sequences also encode this same CDR3. The chain uses TRBV4-3 and TRBJ2-5; D is undetermined. Trimming took off 1 base at V and 4 bases at J, with 10 bases between the two ends. The germline CDR1 and CDR2 sequences are LGHNA and YSLEER. CDR3 length: 14 residues. DNA of the CDR3: TGCGCCAGCAGCCAAGGGGGATTAGGAGAGACCCAGTACTTC. Translation: CASSQGGLGETQYF.

A note on this clone: Other DNA sequences in the same sample also yield this CDR3. CDR3 region: CASSAYNQPQHF. The CDR3 coding sequence is TGTGCCAGCAGCGCGTACAATCAGCCCCAGCATTTT. This chain connects TRBV5-6 to TRBJ1-5; D is unclear. CDR1 and CDR2 (germline): SGHDT, YYEEEE. Trimming shortened V by 4 bases and J by 3 bases, and 5 bases separated the two germline ends. The CDR3 totals 12 residues.

About this clone itself: Compared with germline, one end of the junction differs, possibly owing to a read error. The chain is built from TRBV11-2 and TRBJ2-7; D is possibly TRBD1 (6 bases). CDR3 length: 12 amino acids. In germline, CDR1 is SGHAT, CDR2 FQNNGV. The CDR3: CANSLYRDEQYF. In DNA form, the CDR3 reads TGTGCCAACAGCCTCTACAGGGACGAGCAGTACTTC.

The chain couples TRBV2 to TRBJ1-6; 7 bases are a match to TRBD1. The CDR3 consists of 16 residues. The germline V gene has CDR1 SNHLY and CDR2 FYNNEI. Trimming took 7 bases from V and 9 from J; bases not matched to a gene: 15. The CDR3 protein is CASMPGDSWSGSPLHF. The CDR3 coding sequence is TGTGCCAGCATGCCCGGGGACAGCTGGTCGGGTTCACCCCTCCACTTT.

Concerning this clone itself: Its ends do not fully match the called genes, so a read error is possible. This sequence joins TRBV30 and TRBJ1-2; weak D call: TRBD1 (5 bases). Germline values: CDR1 GTSNPN, CDR2 SVGIG (reference sequence). The CDR3 extends over 14 amino acids. The CDR3 DNA sequence: TGTGCCCGGAGTGTACAGGACCCTAACTATGGCTACACCTTC. Protein product: CARSVQDPNYGYTF.

The chain has TRBV4-1 and TRBJ2-2, with unresolved D. The V gene lost 7 bases and the J gene lost 0 bases, with 3 bases spanning the gap. Germline loops: CDR1 MGHRA, CDR2 YSYEKL. The CDR3 runs to 12 residues. The chain's CDR3 is CASNANTGELFF. The CDR3 DNA follows: TGCGCCAGCAATGCGAACACCGGGGAGCTGTTTTTT.

The rearrangement uses TRBV29-1 and TRBJ1-1, with D perhaps matching TRBD1 (5 bases). In germline, CDR1 is SQVTM, CDR2 ANQGSEA. CDR3 size: 13 residues. The V gene lost 3 bases and the J gene lost 1 base, with 9 bases spanning the gap. CDR3 nucleotides: TGCAGCGTTGAGTTGGGGGGGAACACTGAAGCTTTCTTT. This sequence encodes CSVELGGNTEAFF.

The genes are TRBV6-6 and TRBJ1-1; a possible D gene is TRBD1 (5 bases). The CDR3 covers 13 residues. Looked up from germline, CDR1 is MNHNY and CDR2 is SVGAGI (reference sequence). Trimming removed 5 bases from V and 10 bases from J, with 17 bases in between. CDR3 sequence (DNA): TGTGCCAGCAGTCTCGTCCGGCATCAGGGAGCTTTCTTT. The encoded protein is CASSLVRHQGAFF.

The rearrangement links TRBV21-1 to TRBJ2-7; the table calls TRBD1, which could not be checked here. TRBV21-1 constitutes a pseudogene. The CDR3 has 15 amino acids. CDR3 bases: TGTGCCAGCAGCAAAAGGACAGGAGGGTTCTACGAGCAGTACTTC. It encodes CASSKRTGGFYEQYF.

This CDR3 is CASSPGTADTQYF. The DNA for the CDR3 is TGTGCCAGCAGCCCCGGGACAGCAGATACGCAGTATTTT. This chain connects TRBV11-2 to TRBJ2-3; 7 nucleotides agree with TRBD1. The CDR3 has 13 amino acids. V trimming: 5 bases; J trimming: 4 bases; junction bases outside the gene matches: 3. CDR1 is SGHAT and CDR2 is FQNNGV in the germline V gene.

DNA for the CDR3: TGTGCCAGCAGTTTAGGGACAGGGATTAGGGAGACCCAGTACTTC. Protein sequence: CASSLGTGIRETQYF. This chain joins TRBV27 and TRBJ2-5, with TRBD1 identical over 9 bases. Trimming removed 2 bases from V and 5 bases from J; junction bases left unmatched: 6. The V gene's germline CDR1 is MNHEY and CDR2 SMNVEV (reference sequence). The CDR3 extends over 15 amino acids.

V and J are TRBV19 and TRBJ1-2; 9 nucleotides agree with TRBD1. Germline V CDR1 and CDR2: LNHDA, SQIVND (reference sequence). J gave up 13 bases and V 5 bases, and 17 bases lay outside the gene matches. The CDR3 is 15 residues long. CDR3 nucleotide sequence: TGTGCCAGTAGTCCTTGGACAGGGGATTTTCAAAGCTCCACCTTC. Translated, it gives CASSPWTGDFQSSTF.

V and J are TRBV29-1 and TRBJ1-1; D not certain. This CDR3 contains 13 residues. Germline V gene data show CDR1 as SQVTM and CDR2 as ANQGSEA. Trimming removed 5 bases at V and 1 base at J, with 11 bases between. DNA of the CDR3: TGCAGCGTTTCGGCAGAACAGAACACTGAAGCTTTCTTT. It codes for CSVSAEQNTEAFF.

With regard to this clone: One junction end does not reproduce the germline sequence, and a read error may be involved. This chain connects TRBV9 to TRBJ1-1, with 9 bases that match TRBD1. The CDR3 spans 12 residues. The germline gives CDR1 SGDLS, CDR2 YYNGEE. CDR3 amino acids: CASSPKGTGPAF. The CDR3 coding sequence is TGTGCCAGCAGCCCCAAAGGGACAGGGCCCGCGTTT.

A word on this clone: This sample also contains other DNA sequences that code for the same CDR3. The chain joins TRBV5-4 to TRBJ2-5, with D hard to call. The CDR3 is made up of 13 amino acids. Germline V gene sequence: CDR1 SGHNT, CDR2 YYREEE (reference sequence). The germline V and J ends were trimmed by 5 bases and 3 bases, with 11 bases remaining between them. This CDR3 is CASSLDGEETQYF. The CDR3 coding sequence is TGTGCCAGCAGTCTGGACGGCGAAGAGACCCAGTACTTC. Full variable domain (outside the CDR3, taken from reference TRBV5-4 and TRBJ2-5): ETGVTQSPTHLIKTRGQQVTLRCSSQSGHNTVSWYQQALGQGPQFIFQYYREEENGRGNFPPRFSGLQFPNYSSELNVNALELDDSALYLCASSLDGEETQYFGPGTRLLVL.

The rearrangement links TRBV4-3 to TRBJ2-3; 7 positions match TRBD2. The CDR3 is 15 residues long. Germline V gene data show CDR1 as LGHNA and CDR2 as YSLEER. V was pared by 2 bases and J by 2 bases, with 4 bases of the junction left unmatched. CDR3 amino acids: CASSQLTSPTDTQYF. CDR3 DNA sequence: TGCGCCAGCAGCCAACTGACTAGCCCCACAGATACGCAGTATTTT.

This chain joins TRBV29-1 and TRBJ1-2; TRBD1 might be the D (5 bases). The V end was cut by 4 bases, the J end by 7 bases, with 13 bases between. The CDR3 has 12 residues. The germline V gene has CDR1 SQVTM and CDR2 ANQGSEA. CDR3 coding DNA: TGCAGCGTTGGGAACGGGGGTAGTGGCTACACCTTC. It translates to CSVGNGGSGYTF.

The gene calls are TRBV14 and TRBJ2-7; no reliable D call. Trimming took 0 bases from V and 3 from J, leaving 15 bases between them. The CDR3 is 16 amino acids. CDR1 is SGHDN and CDR2 is FVKESK in the germline V gene. DNA of the CDR3: TGTGCCAGCAGCCAAGAGGTCGGCGGAGATTACTACGAGCAGTACTTC. Its translation is CASSQEVGGDYYEQYF.

Worth noting for this clone: Other DNA sequences in the same sample also yield this CDR3. This chain uses TRBV30 with TRBJ2-1; D is perhaps TRBD1 (5 bases). Germline V gives CDR1 GTSNPN, CDR2 SVGIG (reference sequence). With 2 bases removed from V and 4 bases from J, the gap between germline ends came to 9 bases. There are 13 residues in the CDR3. The CDR3 spells CAWSTDSYNEQFF. The CDR3 DNA sequence: TGTGCCTGGAGTACCGACAGTTACAATGAGCAGTTCTTC.

J is TRBJ2-5 and V is TRBV6-4, with D unresolved. The germline gives CDR1 MRHNA, CDR2 SNTAGT. The length of the CDR3 is 12 residues. The germline V and J ends were trimmed by 2 bases and 5 bases, with 6 bases remaining between them. CDR3 DNA sequence: TGTGCCAGCAGTGACCGAGTGGAGACCCAGTACTTC. This sequence encodes CASSDRVETQYF.

The chain links TRBV6-5 to TRBJ2-1; perhaps TRBD2 as D (6 bases). The V end lost 5 bases, the J end lost 3 bases, and 14 bases lay between the germline ends. Germline-derived CDR1 and CDR2 are MNHEY and SVGAGI. This CDR3 contains 15 residues. The CDR3 sequence is CASSLGRSGYNEQFF. The DNA of the CDR3 is TGTGCCAGCAGTCTAGGTCGTAGCGGCTACAATGAGCAGTTCTTC.